The 10 T cell receptor beta chains reported below all come from one sample, sequenced in a study of CD8 T cells in ankylosing spondylitis. TCRdb fed the 5' RACE reads into MiXCR, producing one record per CDR3 protein. The data hold around 150,000 distinct CDR3 sequences, with more than 40% observed a single time. Sequencing used synovial fluid, either unsorted or a sorted T cell fraction (not recorded which). These receptors all stem from a male donor with ankylosing spondylitis.

This chain joins TRBV6-4 and TRBJ2-3; D is perhaps TRBD2 (6 bases). This CDR3 has 13 residues. Germline CDR1 reads MRHNA; CDR2 reads SNTAGT. V was pared by 3 bases and J by 3 bases, with 7 bases between. The CDR3 nucleotides read TGTGCCAGCAGTGAGCGGGAAACAGATACGCAGTATTTT. It yields the protein CASSERETDTQYF.

This clonotype came up a few times. This sequence joins TRBV4-2 and TRBJ2-5; TRBD2 might be the D (5 bases). V lost 5 bases and J 0 bases, leaving 16 bases between the germline ends. Germline assignment: CDR1 LGHNA and CDR2 YNFKEQ. The CDR3 runs 16 residues. For the CDR3, the DNA is TGTGCCAGCAGCGCTCGGGCGGGCCAGTACCAAGAGACCCAGTACTTC. Translation gives CASSARAGQYQETQYF.

The genes are TRBV28 and TRBJ2-1; TRBD2 matches 11 bases. This CDR3 contains 21 residues. Losses at the gene ends were 6 bases for V and 4 bases for J; bases not matched to a gene: 23. In germline, CDR1 is MDHEN, CDR2 SYDVKM. The CDR3 loop reads CASRNTKAGTSGAREYNEQFF. CDR3 coding DNA: TGTGCCAGCAGAAACACGAAAGCCGGGACTAGCGGAGCCCGGGAGTACAATGAGCAGTTCTTC.

The rearrangement links TRBV7-2 to TRBJ2-7, with 9 bases that match TRBD2. The V gene end was trimmed by 1 base and the J gene end by 4 bases; junction bases not matched to a gene: 5. CDR3 length equals 15 residues. Germline assignment: CDR1 SGHTA and CDR2 FQGNSA. The DNA of the CDR3 is TGTGCCAGCAGCTTAGTAGCGGGAGTCGTTTACGAGCAGTACTTC. Translating it yields CASSLVAGVVYEQYF.

This clonotype was detected a few times. The rearrangement links TRBV20-1 to TRBJ2-1; D may be TRBD1 (5 bases). The length of the CDR3 is 15 residues. Deletions cut 0 bases from V and 3 bases from J, with 12 bases between. Germline CDR1 and CDR2: DFQATT and SNEGSKA (reference sequence). CDR3 protein: CSARDLGLDYNEQFF. In DNA, the CDR3 is TGCAGTGCTAGAGATCTGGGGCTGGACTACAATGAGCAGTTCTTC.

This clonotype was detected a few times. V and J are TRBV4-1 and TRBJ1-5; D call uncertain. CDR3 size: 16 residues. With 0 bases removed from V and 4 bases from J, the gap between germline ends came to 13 bases. In germline, CDR1 is MGHRA, CDR2 YSYEKL. DNA of the CDR3: TGCGCCAGCAGCCAAGAATGGGGTTGGCGGAATCAGCCCCAGCATTTT. Its protein is CASSQEWGWRNQPQHF.

V gene TRBV2 combines with J gene TRBJ1-1; D gene unclear. The CDR3 covers 14 residues. Germline values: CDR1 SNHLY, CDR2 FYNNEI. Deletions cut 7 bases from V and 1 base from J, with 13 bases between. The CDR3 nucleotides read TGTGCCAGCATCGGATGGGAGGAGAACACTGAAGCTTTCTTT. Amino acids: CASIGWEENTEAFF.

This clonotype was observed a few times. This chain links TRBV20-1 with TRBJ1-2; D might be TRBD1 (6 bases). CDR1 is DFQATT and CDR2 is SNEGSKA in the germline V gene (reference sequence). The CDR3 has 12 amino acids. This CDR3 reads CISKRGRDGYTF. The CDR3 DNA reads TGCATTTCAAAGCGGGGGCGAGATGGCTACACCTTC.

Ten or more counts support this clonotype. The rearrangement joins TRBV7-2 to TRBJ2-1; 7 positions match TRBD2. V gave up 4 bases and J gave up 8 bases; unmatched junction bases: 2. Per the germline V gene, CDR1 is SGHTA and CDR2 is FQGNSA. This CDR3 is 12 amino acids long. DNA for the CDR3: TGTGCCAGCAGCTGGGAGGGGTATGAGCAGTTCTTC. It is translated as CASSWEGYEQFF.

The CDR3 protein is CAISEPTETSGARLSYEQYF. Here the CDR3 DNA reads TGTGCCATCAGTGAGCCAACCGAGACTAGCGGGGCCCGTCTCTCCTACGAGCAGTACTTC. The V gene is TRBV10-3, the J gene TRBJ2-7; TRBD2 matches at 11 bases. The junction had 15 bases not matched to a gene; V was cut back by 2 bases and J by 0 bases. The CDR3 extends over 20 amino acids. Germline CDR1 ENHRY, CDR2 SYGVKD.